The 23 T cell receptor beta chains below were found in one sample sequenced in a study of long-term antiretroviral therapy in people with HIV. The libraries were made with immunoSEQ v3.0 at survey level. Produced via immunoSEQ multiplex PCR; TCRdb's table is partial and in-frame only. In the table there are fewer than 45,000 clones, about 93% of which are singletons. The sample here was unsorted PBMCs, taken 4.1 years after starting antiretroviral therapy. The receptors originated from a woman between 50 and 59 years old with HIV.

On this clone: Distinct nucleotide sequences in the sample also encode this CDR3. The rearrangement joins TRBV11-2 to TRBJ1-1; D remains ambiguous. The ends were cut back, 5 bases at V and 2 bases at J, with 9 bases in the middle. Germline V lookup: CDR1 SGHAT, CDR2 FQNNGV. The CDR3 loop spans 13 amino acids. The CDR3 DNA follows: TGTGCCAGCAGCCTAATGAGTAACACTGAAGCTTTCTTT. Amino acids: CASSLMSNTEAFF.

This clone was seen just once. The gene calls are TRBV30 and TRBJ2-1, with D possibly being TRBD2 (5 bases). The ends were cut back, 5 bases at V and 6 bases at J, with 11 bases in the middle. From germline, CDR1 is GTSNPN and CDR2 SVGIG (reference sequence). This CDR3 region has 12 residues. The CDR3 coding sequence is TGTGCCTGGCTCAAGCGGCTCAATGAGCAGTTCTTC. Translating gives CAWLKRLNEQFF.

V and J are TRBV6-1 and TRBJ1-2; D is unresolved. The CDR3 sequence is 16 residues long. The V gene lost 2 bases and the J gene lost 4 bases, with 17 bases spanning the gap. Germline values: CDR1 MNHNS, CDR2 SASEGT. In DNA, the CDR3 is TGTGCCAGCAGTGAACTGACAAGTCTTGCAGGCTATGGCTACACCTTC. Encoded protein: CASSELTSLAGYGYTF.

This chain links TRBV6-1 with TRBJ2-3; TRBD1 matches at 12 bases. Per germline, CDR1 MNHNS and CDR2 SASEGT. CDR3 length: 15 amino acids. J lost 8 bases, V lost 10 bases, and 13 bases had no gene match. The CDR3 loop reads CATPKRGQGAGTQYF. In DNA form, the CDR3 reads TGTGCCACTCCCAAAAGGGGACAGGGGGCTGGTACGCAGTATTTT.

The V gene is TRBV7-9, the J gene TRBJ1-5; TRBD1 matches 7 bases. The CDR3 sequence is 14 residues long. In germline, CDR1 is SEHNR, CDR2 FQNEAQ (reference sequence). J gave up 6 bases and V 5 bases, and 7 bases lay outside the gene matches. The CDR3 DNA is TGTGCCAGCAGCCCAGCGACAGGGAGTCAGCCCCAGCATTTT. It specifies CASSPATGSQPQHF.

This rearrangement joins TRBV6-6 to TRBJ2-1; D possibly matches TRBD1 or TRBD2 (7 bases each). The germline gives CDR1 MNHNY, CDR2 SVGAGI (reference sequence). The CDR3 covers 14 residues. V was trimmed by 2 bases and J by 9 bases, leaving 14 bases between them. CDR3 amino acids: CASSYAQGRGEQFF. Written as DNA, the CDR3 is TGTGCCAGCAGTTACGCACAGGGGAGGGGTGAGCAGTTCTTC.

This chain uses TRBV5-1 with TRBJ2-1; 11 positions agree with TRBD2. The CDR3 is 15 amino acids. CDR1 is SGHRS and CDR2 is YFSETQ in the germline V gene. The J segment lost 6 bases and the V segment lost 0 bases, leaving 2 bases of the junction unmatched. CDR3 in amino acids: CASSLAGTSGNEQFF. The CDR3 DNA reads TGCGCCAGCAGCTTGGCCGGGACTAGCGGCAATGAGCAGTTCTTC.

The genes are TRBV7-2 and TRBJ1-2; D not resolved. The V end was cut by 2 bases, the J end by 4 bases, with 14 bases between. The V gene's germline CDR1 is SGHTA and CDR2 FQGNSA. The CDR3 spans 15 residues. CDR3 sequence (DNA): TGTGCCAGCAGCTTAATCCCACGGGTTTTCTATGGCTACACCTTC. It codes for CASSLIPRVFYGYTF. The full variable domain, with the rest looked up from reference TRBV7-2 and TRBJ1-2, is GAGVSQSPSNKVTEKGKDVELRCDPISGHTALYWYRQSLGQGLEFLIYFQGNSAPDKSGLPSDRFSAERTGGSVSTLTIQRTQQEDSAVYLCASSLIPRVFYGYTFGSGTRLTVV.

The chain joins TRBV30 to TRBJ1-1, with D unresolved. The length of the CDR3 is 17 residues. CDR1 and CDR2 from the germline V gene are GTSNPN and SVGIG (reference sequence). The V gene lost 0 bases and the J gene lost 1 base, with 18 bases spanning the gap. CDR3 in amino acids: CAWSVKAPGIKNTEAFF. The CDR3, as DNA: TGTGCCTGGAGTGTAAAGGCTCCGGGGATCAAGAACACTGAAGCTTTCTTT.

V usage is TRBV2 and J usage is TRBJ2-7; no clear D gene. V lost 5 bases, J lost 3 bases, and 17 bases lay in between. The CDR3 spans 15 residues. The germline V gene has CDR1 SNHLY and CDR2 FYNNEI. CDR3 in amino acids: CASSRSQTLIYEQYF. The CDR3 DNA reads TGTGCCAGCAGTAGAAGCCAGACTCTGATCTACGAGCAGTACTTC.

The chain joins TRBV29-1 to TRBJ2-6; tentative D call: TRBD1 (5 bases). The length of the CDR3 is 13 residues. Per the germline V gene, CDR1 is SQVTM and CDR2 is ANQGSEA. CDR3 DNA: TGCAGTGCACAGGAGTCTGGGGCCAACGTCCTGACTTTC. As protein: CSAQESGANVLTF.

The CDR3 loop is CASSRQGEQGQPQHF. The CDR3 DNA sequence: TGCGCCAGCAGTCGACAGGGGGAGCAGGGTCAGCCCCAGCATTTT. The genes are TRBV4-1 and TRBJ1-5; 9 bases line up with TRBD1. The CDR3 loop spans 15 amino acids. Germline lookup yields CDR1 MGHRA and CDR2 YSYEKL. Losses at the gene ends were 6 bases for V and 6 bases for J; bases not matched to a gene: 9.

This chain links TRBV10-3 with TRBJ2-2, with 7 bases matching TRBD1. This CDR3 is 16 amino acids long. The J segment lost 7 bases and the V segment lost 0 bases, leaving 8 bases of the junction unmatched. The germline gives CDR1 ENHRY, CDR2 SYGVKD. DNA of the CDR3: TGTGCCATCAGTGAGTCTTCGACAGGGATGAACGGGGAGCTGTTTTTT. Its protein is CAISESSTGMNGELFF.

The chain uses TRBV9 and TRBJ2-7, with 14 bases fitting TRBD2. V lost 0 bases and J lost 2; bases outside the gene matches: 7. Germline V gives CDR1 SGDLS, CDR2 YYNGEE. This CDR3 is 18 amino acids long. In nucleotides, the CDR3 is TGTGCCAGCAGCGTAGCCTCCGGGACTAGCGGGGGCCCCTACGAGCAGTACTTC. Translation: CASSVASGTSGGPYEQYF. The full variable domain, rest sourced from reference TRBV9 and TRBJ2-7, is DSGVTQTPKHLITATGQRVTLRCSPRSGDLSVYWYQQSLDQGLQFLIQYYNGEERAKGNILERFSAQQFPDLHSELNLSSLELGDSALYFCASSVASGTSGGPYEQYFGPGTRLTVT.

The chain combines TRBV29-1 with TRBJ2-3, with TRBD2 matching over 14 bases. The length of the CDR3 is 16 residues. V trimming: 3 bases; J trimming: 9 bases; junction bases outside the gene matches: 11. Germline V lookup: CDR1 SQVTM, CDR2 ANQGSEA. The CDR3 is CSVEGGLAGAGKTQYF. The CDR3 DNA follows: TGCAGCGTTGAGGGGGGACTAGCGGGGGCCGGGAAGACGCAGTATTTT.

This chain uses TRBV27 with TRBJ2-2; 8 nucleotides agree with TRBD1. Trimming cost V 4 bases and J 4 bases; bases outside gene matches: 11. The germline CDR1 and CDR2 sequences are MNHEY and SMNVEV (reference sequence). This CDR3 spans 17 amino acids. CDR3: CASSSGQGPISTGELFF. The CDR3 region has the DNA TGTGCCAGCAGTTCCGGACAGGGTCCTATCAGCACCGGGGAGCTGTTTTTT.

The chain uses TRBV5-4 and TRBJ2-3, with 10 bases fitting TRBD2. CDR3 length: 15 residues. The germline V gene encodes CDR1 SGHNT and CDR2 YYREEE (reference sequence). Unmatched junction bases numbered 7, after V lost 4 bases and J lost 5 bases. CDR3 region: CASSPGLAEKDTQYF. As DNA, the CDR3 is TGTGCCAGCAGCCCCGGACTAGCGGAGAAAGATACGCAGTATTTT.

The chain employs TRBV5-6 and TRBJ2-7, with a possible D match to TRBD1 (6 bases). Germline V lookup: CDR1 SGHDT, CDR2 YYEEEE. V was trimmed by 4 bases and J by 3 bases, leaving 14 bases between them. The CDR3 extends over 14 amino acids. CDR3 coding DNA: TGTGCCAGCAGCACGCCGGAAGGGGGCTACGAGCAGTACTTC. It specifies CASSTPEGGYEQYF.

V gene TRBV7-2 combines with J gene TRBJ2-2; D is unclear. V was clipped by 1 base and J by 0 bases, with 6 bases between them. CDR3 length: 15 residues. Germline V CDR1 and CDR2: SGHTA, FQGNSA. CDR3 DNA sequence: TGTGCCAGCAGCTTAGAACTCCCGAACACCGGGGAGCTGTTTTTT. Its translation: CASSLELPNTGELFF.

The CDR3 loop reads CASSLGSSGGVDTQYF. Here the CDR3 DNA reads TGTGCCAGCAGCTTGGGGTCAAGCGGGGGGGTGGATACGCAGTATTTT. V gene TRBV5-4 combines with J gene TRBJ2-3; the match to TRBD2 covers 10 bases. The germline V gene has CDR1 SGHNT and CDR2 YYREEE (reference sequence). The CDR3 runs to 16 residues. V shed 0 bases, J shed 6 bases, and the junction held 7 bases outside the gene matches. The variable domain in full, with the rest retrieved from reference TRBV5-4 and TRBJ2-3, is ETGVTQSPTHLIKTRGQQVTLRCSSQSGHNTVSWYQQALGQGPQFIFQYYREEENGRGNFPPRFSGLQFPNYSSELNVNALELDDSALYLCASSLGSSGGVDTQYFGPGTRLTVL.

The rearrangement uses TRBV6-1 and TRBJ1-1; D gene uncertain. The CDR3 has 13 amino acids. CDR1 and CDR2 from the germline V gene are MNHNS and SASEGT. Trimming took off 5 bases at V and 3 bases at J, with 10 bases between the two ends. The CDR3 region has the DNA TGTGCCAGCAGTTTTGGACCCCACACTGAAGCTTTCTTT. Protein: CASSFGPHTEAFF.

V usage is TRBV29-1 and J usage is TRBJ2-7; TRBD2 matches 13 bases. This CDR3 spans 13 amino acids. J gave up 9 bases and V 7 bases, and 9 bases lay outside the gene matches. The V gene's germline CDR1 is SQVTM and CDR2 ANQGSEA. The CDR3 DNA sequence: TGCAGCGGCCGGACTAGCGGGGGCGGGGGGCAGTACTTC. Residues: CSGRTSGGGGQYF.

This sequence joins TRBV6-1 and TRBJ1-2, with D unclear. V lost 5 bases to trimming and J lost 4 bases, with 8 bases between them. Looked up from germline, CDR1 is MNHNS and CDR2 is SASEGT. The CDR3 is 12 amino acids. The CDR3 DNA reads as TGTGCCAGCAGTAGGTCCCTCTATGGCTACACCTTC. It encodes CASSRSLYGYTF.